Listed here are 11 T cell receptor beta chains from one sample, sequenced in a study of PD-1 blockade in classical Hodgkin lymphoma. Assay: immunoSEQ multiplex PCR; the TCRdb copy retains only in-frame clones and omits some. Of fewer than 25,000 clones listed, approximately 79% were seen once; the top ten hold 5% to 8%. Time point described: cycle 4 day 1 (C4D1), after 5 to 7 weeks of nivolumab. Every patient relapsed after autologous stem cell transplantation, and brentuximab vedotin exposure varied. Sequenced material: peripheral blood mononuclear cells (PBMCs), taken before the fourth cycle of nivolumab. These receptor sequences come from a human donor with classical Hodgkin lymphoma.

V and J are TRBV28 and TRBJ2-3; possible D gene TRBD2, 7 bases. Germline loops: CDR1 MDHEN, CDR2 SYDVKM. The CDR3 covers 16 residues. V lost 5 bases to trimming and J lost 3 bases, with 18 bases between them. The DNA for the CDR3 is TGTGCCAGCAGTCCCCGTGGGGGGAGGGGGACAGATACGCAGTATTTT. Protein: CASSPRGGRGTDTQYF.

The gene calls are TRBV15 and TRBJ1-1; D is possibly TRBD1 (5 bases). CDR3 length: 13 residues. Germline lookup yields CDR1 LNHNV and CDR2 YYDKDF (reference sequence). V was shortened by 0 bases and J by 9 bases, with 11 bases between the two germline ends. DNA for the CDR3: TGTGCCACCAGCAGAGAACGGGACGAAAAAGCTTTCTTT. It codes for CATSRERDEKAFF.

This clone was seen more than once but under ten times. The chain recombines TRBV18 with TRBJ1-5; D gene ambiguous. This CDR3 spans 15 amino acids. V was trimmed by 1 base and J by 4 bases, leaving 11 bases between them. Germline loops: CDR1 KGHSH, CDR2 LQKENI. For the CDR3, the DNA is TGTGCCAGCTCACCACAAGCGGTAGGGAATCAGCCCCAGCATTTT. Its protein product is CASSPQAVGNQPQHF.

This clone is a singleton in its sample. The chain carries TRBV11-2 and TRBJ2-3; D possibly corresponds to TRBD2 (5 bases). Trimming removed 5 bases from V and 2 bases from J, with 11 bases in between. The CDR3 contains 14 residues. The germline gives CDR1 SGHAT, CDR2 FQNNGV. CDR3 nucleotide sequence: TGTGCCAGCAGCGGGTTCGGGAACACAGATACGCAGTATTTT. Its translation is CASSGFGNTDTQYF.

The chain joins TRBV4-3 to TRBJ1-1, with D possibly TRBD1 on 5 matching bases. Per germline, CDR1 LGHNA and CDR2 YSLEER. V was cut by 2 bases and J by 4 bases, with 11 bases left in between. The CDR3 totals 14 residues. The CDR3 is CASSQRRGRTEAFF. In DNA, the CDR3 is TGCGCCAGCAGCCAAAGGAGGGGCCGCACTGAAGCTTTCTTT.

Here the CDR3 reads CASSRQGPSYSPLHF. CDR3 sequence (DNA): TGTGCCAGTAGTAGACAGGGGCCTTCGTATTCACCCCTCCACTTT. The rearrangement links TRBV19 to TRBJ1-6, with 8 bases lining up with TRBD1. In germline, CDR1 is LNHDA, CDR2 SQIVND (reference sequence). This CDR3 is built from 15 residues. V shed 4 bases, J shed 8 bases, and the junction held 7 bases outside the gene matches.

The V and J genes are TRBV19 and TRBJ1-1; no definite D call. The CDR3 has 14 residues. The germline V gene encodes CDR1 LNHDA and CDR2 SQIVND (reference sequence). Trimming shortened V by 5 bases and J by 1 base, and 11 bases separated the two germline ends. The CDR3 region is CASSVDYRNTEAFF. CDR3 coding DNA: TGTGCCAGTAGTGTTGATTACAGGAACACTGAAGCTTTCTTT.

This chain connects TRBV19 to TRBJ1-1; 8 bases align to TRBD1. The CDR3 is made up of 16 amino acids. CDR1 and CDR2 (germline): LNHDA, SQIVND (reference sequence). The ends lost 4 bases at V and 1 base at J; junction bases unmatched: 8. The CDR3 DNA is TGTGCCAGTAGTACCCGACAGGGGACACCGAACACTGAAGCTTTCTTT. Residues: CASSTRQGTPNTEAFF.

Worth noting for this clone: The sample carries other DNA sequences with the same CDR3. The chain has TRBV6-5 and TRBJ2-7, with D possibly being TRBD2 (5 bases). V was trimmed by 0 bases and J by 0 bases, leaving 9 bases between them. The CDR3 length is 15 residues. From germline, CDR1 is MNHEY and CDR2 SVGAGI. The CDR3 spells CASSYSGANSYEQYF. In DNA form, the CDR3 reads TGTGCCAGCAGTTACTCGGGAGCAAACTCCTACGAGCAGTACTTC.

This clone was recorded a few times. The V call is TRBV7-9, the J call TRBJ1-2; weak D call: TRBD1 (6 bases). V lost 5 bases and J lost 5, with 15 bases in between. This CDR3 is built from 14 residues. Germline V gives CDR1 SEHNR, CDR2 FQNEAQ (reference sequence). The CDR3 region has the DNA TGTGCCAGCAGCCTCCTCAGGGGACGTTATGGCTACACCTTC. Translation gives CASSLLRGRYGYTF.

The rearrangement joins TRBV6-5 to TRBJ1-1; perhaps TRBD1 as D (5 bases). Trimming cost V 2 bases and J 4 bases, with 8 bases left between them. CDR3 size: 13 residues. CDR1 MNHEY and CDR2 SVGAGI come from the germline V gene. The CDR3 loop is CASSYRGRTEAFF. The CDR3 DNA sequence: TGTGCCAGCAGTTACCGGGGACGCACTGAAGCTTTCTTT.